Presented here are 10 T cell receptor beta chains from one specimen sequenced in a study of naive and memory T cell subsets (dated by TCRdb to 2015 to 2018). Overall study outcomes, separate from this receptor: A few larger clonotypes were present in naive repertoires, especially CD8 naive repertoires, and these clonotypes were possibly memory cells re-expressing CD45RA.

The library was obtained by UMI-ligation and nested PCR. TCRdb lists the instrument as Illumina MiSeq. To cover both TRBC1 and TRBC2, the beta constant-region primer consisted of an equimolar mix of two oligonucleotides. The ligated cDNA went through four rounds of PCR with nested alpha and beta constant-region primers together with the SP2 primer. TCRdb trimmed public reads at Q25 via fastp, called clones via MiXCR and kept in-frame beta chains. Each entry merges the rows of one CDR3 protein and shows their most common DNA and genes. The sample profile shows under 150,000 distinct CDR3 sequences; 15% to 25% of them were found once. The top ten constitute about 0.57% of the sample. Which antigens these TCRs recognize remains unknown. The sequencing input was naive CD8+ T cells from blood. The cell subset or site label on this specimen signifies: naive T cells, CD45RA high CD27+. These receptors were taken from a human donor in good health.

The chain has TRBV7-9 and TRBJ2-5; TRBD1 might be the D (5 bases). Germline V gene lookup returns CDR1 SEHNR and CDR2 FQNEAQ (reference sequence). The CDR3 is made up of 16 amino acids. Trimming removed 2 bases at V and 2 bases at J, with 15 bases between. CDR3 in DNA: TGTGCCAGCAGCTTAATCGGAGTGGCAGGGCAAGAGACCCAGTACTTC. It codes for CASSLIGVAGQETQYF. Drawing the rest from reference TRBV7-9 and TRBJ2-5, the complete variable domain is DTGVSQNPRHKITKRGQNVTFRCDPISEHNRLYWYRQTLGQGPEFLTYFQNEAQLEKSRLLSDRFSAERPKGSFSTLEIQRTEQGDSAMYLCASSLIGVAGQETQYFGPGTRLLVL.

The chain couples TRBV5-1 to TRBJ1-1; D possibly corresponds to TRBD1 (5 bases). CDR1 is SGHRS and CDR2 is YFSETQ in the germline V gene. Trimming cost V 7 bases and J 4 bases, with 11 bases left between them. The CDR3 is 12 residues long. In nucleotides, the CDR3 is TGCGCCAGCTTAGGGGAAGGCACTGAAGCTTTCTTT. Amino acid sequence: CASLGEGTEAFF.

The rearrangement joins TRBV4-1 to TRBJ2-7; 7 bases map to TRBD2. Germline V gives CDR1 MGHRA, CDR2 YSYEKL. The V and J ends lost 1 base and 5 bases, in that order; junction bases with no gene match: 8. The CDR3 length is 15 residues. DNA of the CDR3: TGCGCCAGCAGCCAAGCCCCCGGGAGGAACGACGAGCAGTACTTC. This translates into CASSQAPGRNDEQYF.

This sequence joins TRBV6-5 and TRBJ1-1; D is undetermined. The CDR3 runs 15 residues. Germline CDR1 reads MNHEY; CDR2 reads SVGAGI. With 0 bases removed from V and 0 bases from J, the gap between germline ends came to 8 bases. CDR3 region: CASSYSRQVNTEAFF. The CDR3 region has the DNA TGTGCCAGCAGTTACTCGAGGCAGGTGAACACTGAAGCTTTCTTT.

The V and J genes are TRBV2 and TRBJ2-7, with 9 bases aligning to TRBD1. After removal of 3 bases from V and 6 bases from J, the junction contained 6 bases not matched to a gene. There are 14 residues in the CDR3. Germline V lookup: CDR1 SNHLY, CDR2 FYNNEI. As DNA, the CDR3 is TGTGCCAGCAGTGACGGGACAGGGTTCATCGAGCAGTACTTC. Translation gives CASSDGTGFIEQYF.

The chain links TRBV20-1 to TRBJ2-7; D remains unclear. Looked up from germline, CDR1 is DFQATT and CDR2 is SNEGSKA (reference sequence). CDR3 length: 15 residues. Trimming took 0 bases from V and 5 from J, leaving 17 bases between them. Here the CDR3 DNA reads TGCAGTGCTAGAGATTATCGCGGAGTTCCGGACGAGCAGTACTTC. Translated, it gives CSARDYRGVPDEQYF.

This clonotype was picked up a small number of times. The J gene is TRBJ2-7, the V gene TRBV20-1, with D perhaps matching TRBD1 (6 bases). Per germline, CDR1 DFQATT and CDR2 SNEGSKA (reference sequence). Between the trimmed V and J ends, which lost 0 bases and 2 bases, there was a span of 11 bases. This CDR3 is built from 14 residues. The CDR3 loop reads CSARDNRVPYEQYF. The CDR3 coding sequence is TGCAGTGCTAGAGATAACAGGGTCCCCTACGAGCAGTACTTC.

This clonotype was picked up a small number of times. The chain couples TRBV7-9 to TRBJ1-5; D gene unclear. V lost 8 bases, J lost 6 bases, and 11 bases lay in between. The CDR3 consists of 12 residues. Germline V lookup: CDR1 SEHNR, CDR2 FQNEAQ (reference sequence). CDR3 protein: CASGKGSQPQHF. The CDR3 coding sequence is TGTGCCAGCGGGAAGGGTTCTCAGCCCCAGCATTTT.

The genes are TRBV6-9 and TRBJ2-2, with 8 nucleotides matching TRBD2. The length of the CDR3 is 16 residues. Germline CDR1 and CDR2: MNHGY and SVAAGI. V gave up 7 bases and J gave up 5 bases; unmatched junction bases: 12. CDR3 bases: TGTGCCAGCAACCATCCCACCAGCGGGAGAACCGGGGAGCTGTTTTTT. Amino acid sequence: CASNHPTSGRTGELFF.

This clonotype was seen only a few times. The V and J genes are TRBV29-1 and TRBJ2-1; 10 bases align to TRBD2. J lost 8 bases, V lost 7 bases, and 8 bases had no gene match. CDR3 size: 13 residues. Germline V gene lookup returns CDR1 SQVTM and CDR2 ANQGSEA. The CDR3 loop reads CSAGTSVFYEQFF. CDR3 nucleotides: TGCAGCGCCGGGACTAGCGTTTTTTATGAGCAGTTCTTC.